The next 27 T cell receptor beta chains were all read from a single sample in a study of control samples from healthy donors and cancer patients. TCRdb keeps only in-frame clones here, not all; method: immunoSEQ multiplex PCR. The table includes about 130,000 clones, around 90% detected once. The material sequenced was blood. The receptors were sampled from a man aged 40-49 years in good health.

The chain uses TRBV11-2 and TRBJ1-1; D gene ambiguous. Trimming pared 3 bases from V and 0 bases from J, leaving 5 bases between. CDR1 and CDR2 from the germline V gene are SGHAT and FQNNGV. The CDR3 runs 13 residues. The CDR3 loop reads CASSLTLNTEAFF. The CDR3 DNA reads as TGTGCCAGCAGCTTGACACTGAACACTGAAGCTTTCTTT.

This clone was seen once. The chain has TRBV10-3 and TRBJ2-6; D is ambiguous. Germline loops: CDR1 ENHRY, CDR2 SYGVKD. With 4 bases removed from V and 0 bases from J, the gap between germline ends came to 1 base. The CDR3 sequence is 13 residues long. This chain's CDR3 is CAISGSGANVLTF. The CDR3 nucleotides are TGTGCCATCAGTGGCTCTGGGGCCAACGTCCTGACTTTC.

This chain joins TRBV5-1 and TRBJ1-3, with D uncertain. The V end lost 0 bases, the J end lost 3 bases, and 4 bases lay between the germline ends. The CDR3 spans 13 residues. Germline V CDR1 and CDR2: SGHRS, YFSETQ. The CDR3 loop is CASSLGVGNTIYF. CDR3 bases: TGCGCCAGCAGCTTGGGTGTTGGAAACACCATATATTTT.

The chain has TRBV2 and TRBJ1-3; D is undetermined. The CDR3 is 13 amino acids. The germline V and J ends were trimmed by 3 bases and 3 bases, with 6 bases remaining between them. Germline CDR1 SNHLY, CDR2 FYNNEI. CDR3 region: CASSDGYGNTIYF. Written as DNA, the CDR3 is TGTGCCAGCAGTGACGGGTATGGAAACACCATATATTTT.

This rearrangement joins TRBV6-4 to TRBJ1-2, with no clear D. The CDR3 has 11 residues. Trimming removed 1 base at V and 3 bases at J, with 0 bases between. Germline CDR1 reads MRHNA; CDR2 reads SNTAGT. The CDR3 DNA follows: TGTGCCAGCAGTGACTACTATGGCTACACCTTC. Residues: CASSDYYGYTF.

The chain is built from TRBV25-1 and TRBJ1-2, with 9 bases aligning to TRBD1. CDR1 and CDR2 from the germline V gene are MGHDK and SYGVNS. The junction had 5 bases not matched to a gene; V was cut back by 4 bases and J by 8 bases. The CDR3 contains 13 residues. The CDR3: CASSVQGAYGYTF. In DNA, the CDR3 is TGTGCCAGCAGTGTACAGGGGGCCTACGGCTACACCTTC.

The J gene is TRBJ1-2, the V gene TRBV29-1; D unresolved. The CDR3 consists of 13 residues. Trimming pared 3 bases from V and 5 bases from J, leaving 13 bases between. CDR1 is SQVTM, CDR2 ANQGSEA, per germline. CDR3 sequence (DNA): TGCAGCGTTGACAAGGCAGGAGAGTATGGCTACACCTTC. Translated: CSVDKAGEYGYTF.

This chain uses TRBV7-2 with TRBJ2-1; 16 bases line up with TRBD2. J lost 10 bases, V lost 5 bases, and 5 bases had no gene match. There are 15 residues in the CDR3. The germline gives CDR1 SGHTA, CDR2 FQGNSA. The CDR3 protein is CASSQGLAGGREQFF. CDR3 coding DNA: TGTGCCAGCAGCCAGGGACTAGCGGGGGGGCGAGAGCAGTTCTTC.

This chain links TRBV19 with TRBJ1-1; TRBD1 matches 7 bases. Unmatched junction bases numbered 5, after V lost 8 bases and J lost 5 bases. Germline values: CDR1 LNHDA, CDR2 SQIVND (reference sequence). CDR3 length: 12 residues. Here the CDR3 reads CASGDRATEAFF. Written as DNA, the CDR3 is TGTGCCAGTGGCGACAGGGCAACTGAAGCTTTCTTT.

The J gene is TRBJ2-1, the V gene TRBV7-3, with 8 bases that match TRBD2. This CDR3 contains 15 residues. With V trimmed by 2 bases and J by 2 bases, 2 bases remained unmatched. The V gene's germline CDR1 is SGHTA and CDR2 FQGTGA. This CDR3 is CASSLAGGPYNEQFF. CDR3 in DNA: TGTGCCAGCAGCTTAGCGGGGGGCCCCTACAATGAGCAGTTCTTC. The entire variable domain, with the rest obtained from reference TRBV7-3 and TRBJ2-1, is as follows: GAGVSQTPSNKVTEKGKYVELRCDPISGHTALYWYRQSLGQGPEFLIYFQGTGAADDSGLPNDRFFAVRPEGSVSTLKIQRTERGDSAVYLCASSLAGGPYNEQFFGPGTRLTVL.

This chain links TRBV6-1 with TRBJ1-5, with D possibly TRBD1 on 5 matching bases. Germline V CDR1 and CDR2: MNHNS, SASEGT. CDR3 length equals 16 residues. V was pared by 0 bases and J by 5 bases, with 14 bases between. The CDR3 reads CASSEALWAGHQPQHF. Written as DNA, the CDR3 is TGTGCCAGCAGTGAAGCGCTATGGGCAGGGCATCAGCCCCAGCATTTT.

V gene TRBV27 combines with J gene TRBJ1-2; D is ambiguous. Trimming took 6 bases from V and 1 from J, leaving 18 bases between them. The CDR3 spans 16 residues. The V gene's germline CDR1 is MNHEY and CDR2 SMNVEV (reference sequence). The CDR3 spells CASRTFLRGLNYGYTF. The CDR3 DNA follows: TGTGCCAGCAGAACATTTCTTCGGGGTCTTAACTATGGCTACACCTTC.

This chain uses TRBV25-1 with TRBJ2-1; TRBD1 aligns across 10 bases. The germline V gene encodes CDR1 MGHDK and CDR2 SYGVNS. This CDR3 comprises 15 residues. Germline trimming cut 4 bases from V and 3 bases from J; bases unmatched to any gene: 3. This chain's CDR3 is CASSGWDRGYNEQFF. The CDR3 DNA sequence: TGTGCCAGCAGTGGCTGGGACAGGGGCTACAATGAGCAGTTCTTC.

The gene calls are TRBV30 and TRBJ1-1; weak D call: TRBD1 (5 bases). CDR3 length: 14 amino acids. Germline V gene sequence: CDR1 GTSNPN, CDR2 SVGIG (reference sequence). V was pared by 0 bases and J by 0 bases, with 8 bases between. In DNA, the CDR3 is TGTGCCTGGAGTGTGGGGGTGATGAACACTGAAGCTTTCTTT. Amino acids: CAWSVGVMNTEAFF.

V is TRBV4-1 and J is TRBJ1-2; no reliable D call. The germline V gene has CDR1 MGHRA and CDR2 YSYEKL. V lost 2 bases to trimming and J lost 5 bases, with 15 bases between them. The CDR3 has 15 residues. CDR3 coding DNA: TGCGCCAGCAGCCAAAAGACTGGACGGCTATATGGCTACACCTTC. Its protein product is CASSQKTGRLYGYTF.

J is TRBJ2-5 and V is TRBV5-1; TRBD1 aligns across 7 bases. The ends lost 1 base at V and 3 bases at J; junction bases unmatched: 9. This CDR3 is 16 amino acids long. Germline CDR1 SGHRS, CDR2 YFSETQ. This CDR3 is CASSLFPRQGEETQYF. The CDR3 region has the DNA TGCGCCAGCAGCTTGTTTCCTAGGCAGGGGGAAGAGACCCAGTACTTC. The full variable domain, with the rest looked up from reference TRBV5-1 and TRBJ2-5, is KAGVTQTPRYLIKTRGQQVTLSCSPISGHRSVSWYQQTPGQGLQFLFEYFSETQRNKGNFPGRFSGRQFSNSRSEMNVSTLELGDSALYLCASSLFPRQGEETQYFGPGTRLLVL.

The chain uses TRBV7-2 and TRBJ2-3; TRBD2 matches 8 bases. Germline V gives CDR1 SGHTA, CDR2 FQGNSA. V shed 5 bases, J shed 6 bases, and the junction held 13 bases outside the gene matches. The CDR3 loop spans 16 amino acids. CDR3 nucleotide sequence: TGTGCCAGCAGCGTTGGCCGGGGGGGGCGGTGGGATACGCAGTATTTT. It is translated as CASSVGRGGRWDTQYF.

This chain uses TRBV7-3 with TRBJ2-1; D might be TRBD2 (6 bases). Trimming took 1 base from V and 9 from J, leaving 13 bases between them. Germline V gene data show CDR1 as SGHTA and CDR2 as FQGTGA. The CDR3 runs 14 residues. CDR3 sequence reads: CASSLIGGGGEQFF. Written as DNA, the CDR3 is TGTGCCAGCAGCTTAATCGGGGGTGGCGGTGAGCAGTTCTTC.

The chain's CDR3 is CASRSGAGELFF. CDR3 nucleotides: TGTGCCAGCAGGTCTGGGGCCGGGGAGCTGTTTTTT. J is TRBJ2-2 and V is TRBV12-3 or TRBV12-4; D gene unclear. The CDR3 covers 12 residues. Trimming pared 6 bases from V and 6 bases from J, leaving 8 bases between.

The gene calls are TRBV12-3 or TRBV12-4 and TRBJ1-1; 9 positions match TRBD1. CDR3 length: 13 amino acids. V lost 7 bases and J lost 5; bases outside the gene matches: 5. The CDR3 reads CASKQGASTEAFF. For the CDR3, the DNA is TGTGCCAGCAAACAGGGGGCTAGTACTGAAGCTTTCTTT.

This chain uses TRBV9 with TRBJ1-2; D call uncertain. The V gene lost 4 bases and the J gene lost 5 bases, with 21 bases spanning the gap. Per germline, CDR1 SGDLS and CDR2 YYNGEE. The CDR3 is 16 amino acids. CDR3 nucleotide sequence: TGTGCCAGCAGCTCAAACGTTCGCCAGGCTGTTTATGGCTACACCTTC. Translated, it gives CASSSNVRQAVYGYTF.

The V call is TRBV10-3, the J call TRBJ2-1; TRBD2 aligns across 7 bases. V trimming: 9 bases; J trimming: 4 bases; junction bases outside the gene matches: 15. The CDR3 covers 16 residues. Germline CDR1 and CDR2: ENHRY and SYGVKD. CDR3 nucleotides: TGTGCCATTAAAATCAGCCTAGCGGTGGGATACAATGAGCAGTTCTTC. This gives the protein CAIKISLAVGYNEQFF.

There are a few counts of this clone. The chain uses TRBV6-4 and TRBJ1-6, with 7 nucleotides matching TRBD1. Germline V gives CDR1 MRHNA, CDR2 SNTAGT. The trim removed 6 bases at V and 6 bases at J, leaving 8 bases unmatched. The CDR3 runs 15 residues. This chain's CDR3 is CASREQGTPNSPLHF. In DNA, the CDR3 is TGTGCCAGCAGAGAACAGGGGACACCTAATTCACCCCTCCACTTT.

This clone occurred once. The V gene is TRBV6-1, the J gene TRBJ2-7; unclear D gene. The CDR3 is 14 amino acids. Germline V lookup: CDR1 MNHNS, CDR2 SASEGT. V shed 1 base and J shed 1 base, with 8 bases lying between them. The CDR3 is CASSEVGLSYEQYF. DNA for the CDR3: TGTGCCAGCAGTGAAGTCGGCCTTTCCTACGAGCAGTACTTC.

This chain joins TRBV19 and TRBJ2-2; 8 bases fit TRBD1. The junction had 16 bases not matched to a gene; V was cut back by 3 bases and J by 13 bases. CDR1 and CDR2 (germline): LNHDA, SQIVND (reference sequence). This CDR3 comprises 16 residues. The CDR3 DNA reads TGTGCCAGTAGTATCGGTATCCAAATCACAGGGGGAGGGCTGTTTTTT. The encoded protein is CASSIGIQITGGGLFF.

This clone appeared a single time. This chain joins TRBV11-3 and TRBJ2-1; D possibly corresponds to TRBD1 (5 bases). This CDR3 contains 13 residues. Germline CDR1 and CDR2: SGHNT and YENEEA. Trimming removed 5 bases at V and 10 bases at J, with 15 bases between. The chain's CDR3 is CASSTGHLREQFF. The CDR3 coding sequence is TGTGCCAGCAGCACCGGACATCTTCGGGAGCAGTTCTTC. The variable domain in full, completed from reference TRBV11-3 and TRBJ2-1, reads EAGVVQSPRYKIIEKKQPVAFWCNPISGHNTLYWYLQNLGQGPELLIRYENEEAVDDSQLPKDRFSAERLKGVDSTLKIQPAELGDSAVYLCASSTGHLREQFFGPGTRLTVL.

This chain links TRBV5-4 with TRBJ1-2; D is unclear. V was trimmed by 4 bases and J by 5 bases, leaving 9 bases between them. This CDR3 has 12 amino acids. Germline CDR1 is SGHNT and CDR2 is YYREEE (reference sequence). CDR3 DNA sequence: TGTGCCAGCAGCCAAGACAAGTATGGCTACACCTTC. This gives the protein CASSQDKYGYTF.